This T cell receptor (beta chain) was retrieved from a study of T cells in Graves' hyperthyroidism and ophthalmopathy. This clonotype was counted at least ten times. Authors of the study amplified TCR beta CDR3 regions from RNA transcripts. First-round RT-PCR targeting the TCR CDR3 was performed with the HTBI primer set. TCRdb ran MiXCR on the multiplex PCR reads and lists one entry per CDR3 protein. The table has over 700,000 distinct CDR3 sequences, roughly 40% seen once. The sample comprised blood. The sequence was obtained from a man aged 18 to 30 with Graves' hyperthyroidism.

The CDR3 protein is CSVHRGWDTEAFF. The CDR3 DNA reads as TGCAGCGTTCACAGGGGCTGGGACACTGAAGCTTTCTTT. This rearrangement joins TRBV29-1 to TRBJ1-1; 7 nucleotides match TRBD1. Losses at the gene ends were 5 bases for V and 3 bases for J; bases not matched to a gene: 6. Germline V gene data show CDR1 as SQVTM and CDR2 as ANQGSEA. The CDR3 is made up of 13 amino acids.